This record covers a single T cell receptor beta chain. Antigen specificity is unknown. Data came from immunoSEQ multiplex PCR; TCRdb stores just in-frame clones and leaves some out. The repertoire holds some 26,000 clones, with approximately 85% as singletons. The data belong to a study of cytotoxic CD8 clonotypes in ibrutinib-treated CLL. Overall study results and limits: Rare overall, public clonotypes shrank or held steady under therapy. Clonality went higher at ibrutinib response and then dropped back toward baseline at progression.

The clonotype comes from a human donor with chronic lymphocytic leukemia. This specimen was PBMCs, taken after 24 months of ibrutinib treatment.

DNA of the CDR3: TGTGCCAGCAGACCTCGACAAAGTAATGAAAAACTGTTTTTT. It codes for CASRPRQSNEKLFF. The V gene is TRBV6-6, the J gene TRBJ1-4; D gene uncertain. Trimming cost V 6 bases and J 4 bases, with 12 bases left between them. The CDR3 spans 14 residues. Germline V gene data show CDR1 as MNHNY and CDR2 as SVGAGI (reference sequence).